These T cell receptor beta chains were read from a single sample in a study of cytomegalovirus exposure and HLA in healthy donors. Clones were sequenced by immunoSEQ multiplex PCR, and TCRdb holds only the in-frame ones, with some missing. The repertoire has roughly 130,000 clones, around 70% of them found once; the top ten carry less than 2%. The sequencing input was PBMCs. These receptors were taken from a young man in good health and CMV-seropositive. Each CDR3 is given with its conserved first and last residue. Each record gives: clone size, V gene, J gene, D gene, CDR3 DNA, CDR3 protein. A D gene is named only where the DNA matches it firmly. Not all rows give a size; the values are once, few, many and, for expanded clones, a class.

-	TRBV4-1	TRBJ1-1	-	TGCGCCAGCAGCCAAGATCCTATTACTGAAGCTTTCTTT	CASSQDPITEAFF
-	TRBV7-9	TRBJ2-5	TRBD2	TGTGCCAGCAGCTTAGCGGGAGGGCTAGCCCAAGAGACCCAGTACTTC	CASSLAGGLAQETQYF
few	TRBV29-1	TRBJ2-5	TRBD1	TGCAGCGTAGGGACAGGGGGACTCCAAGAGACCCAGTACTTC	CSVGTGGLQETQYF
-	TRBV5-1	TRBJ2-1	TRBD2	TGCGCCAGCAGCATGGGACTAGCGGGCGATGAGCAGTTCTTC	CASSMGLAGDEQFF
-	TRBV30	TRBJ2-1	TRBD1	TGTGCCGAACAGGGGTACAATGAGCAGTTCTTC	CAEQGYNEQFF
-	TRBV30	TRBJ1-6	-	TGTGCCTGGAGTGCAAGGGGCTATAATTCACCCCTCCACTTT	CAWSARGYNSPLHF
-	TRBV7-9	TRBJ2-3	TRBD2	TGTGCCAGCAGCTTTGGACTAGCGGGAGCAACAGATACGCAGTATTTT	CASSFGLAGATDTQYF
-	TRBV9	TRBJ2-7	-	TGTGCCAGCAGCGTAGGAGATACGGTCTCCTACGAGCAGTACTTC	CASSVGDTVSYEQYF
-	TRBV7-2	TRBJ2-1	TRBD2	TGTGCCAGCTCCGCCTCATCACTAGCGGGATTCCACAATGAGCAGTTCTTC	CASSASSLAGFHNEQFF
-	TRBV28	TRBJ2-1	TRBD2	TGTGCCAGCAGTTTACTAGCGGGAGGGGGTTACGATGAGCAGTTCTTC	CASSLLAGGGYDEQFF
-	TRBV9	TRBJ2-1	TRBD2	TGTGCCAGCAGCGTCCCTCTAGCGGGCGCGCGCGGCAATGAGCAGTTCTTC	CASSVPLAGARGNEQFF
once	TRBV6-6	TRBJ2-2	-	TGTGCCAGCAATTCACTTAGGGGTGGCACCGGGGAGCTGTTTTTT	CASNSLRGGTGELFF
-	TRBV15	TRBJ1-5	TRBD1	TGTGCCACCAGCAGGGCTGGCGGGACAGCGGAATATAGCAATCAGCCCCAGCATTTT	CATSRAGGTAEYSNQPQHF
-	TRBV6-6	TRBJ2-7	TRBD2	TGTGCCAGCGGACTAGCGGGAGTTCCCTACGAGCAGTACTTC	CASGLAGVPYEQYF
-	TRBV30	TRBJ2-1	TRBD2	TGTGCCTGGAGCGAGGAGCGGGAGGGGTCCTACAATGAGCAGTTCTTC	CAWSEEREGSYNEQFF
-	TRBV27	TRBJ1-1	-	TGTGCCAGCAACAAAAATCGGGACACTGAAGCTTTCTTT	CASNKNRDTEAFF
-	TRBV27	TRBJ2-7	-	TGTGCCAGCAGACTTTCCGGGACTCACCGATCCTACGAGCAGTACTTC	CASRLSGTHRSYEQYF
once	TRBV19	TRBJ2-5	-	TGTGCCAGTAGTGAACAGGGTCCCCTAAGTGCCTACCAAGAGACCCAGTACTTC	CASSEQGPLSAYQETQYF
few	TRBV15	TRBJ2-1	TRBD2	TGTGCCACCAGCAGAGATGTTGCGGGAGGTGTCAATGAGCAGTTCTTC	CATSRDVAGGVNEQFF
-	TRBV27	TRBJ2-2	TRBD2	TGTGCCAGCAATGAAGCGGGAGCCCCTAAAAACACCGGGGAGCTGTTTTTT	CASNEAGAPKNTGELFF
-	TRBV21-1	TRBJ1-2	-	TGTGCCAGCAGAGGAGGGGGCTGCGGCTACACCTTC	CASRGGGCGYTF
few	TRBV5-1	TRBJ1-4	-	TGCGCCAGCAGCTTGGGGGGGGTAGATGAAAAACTGTTTTTT	CASSLGGVDEKLFF
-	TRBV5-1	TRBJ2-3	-	TGCGCCAGCAGCTTGCTTCCCACAGATACGCAGTATTTT	CASSLLPTDTQYF
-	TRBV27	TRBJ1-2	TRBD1	TGTGCCAGCAGTTTTCCAGGGGGCAATGGCTACACCTTC	CASSFPGGNGYTF
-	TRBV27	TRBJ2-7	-	TGTGCCAGCAGTCCCATGGTTTCGGCCTACGAGCAGTACTTC	CASSPMVSAYEQYF
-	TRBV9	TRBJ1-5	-	TGTGCCAGCAGCCCCAGGGCGGGGATGCCCCAGCATTTT	CASSPRAGMPQHF
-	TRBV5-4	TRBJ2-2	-	TGTGCCAGCAGGCCTGGACAGTTGAACACCGGGGAGCTGTTTTTT	CASRPGQLNTGELFF
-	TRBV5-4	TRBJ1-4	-	TGTGCCAGCAGCTTGGGTATGAATGAAAAACTGTTTTTT	CASSLGMNEKLFF
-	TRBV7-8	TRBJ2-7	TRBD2	TGTGCCAGCAGCCTAGGGGGGGGCGGGACTAGCTCCTACGAGCAGTACTTC	CASSLGGGGTSSYEQYF
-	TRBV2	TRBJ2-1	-	TGTGCCAGCAGTGGGGGACAAGCTACTACGGACAATGAGCAGTTCTTC	CASSGGQATTDNEQFF
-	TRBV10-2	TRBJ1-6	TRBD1	TGCGCCAGCAGTGACCGGGACAGGGGTGATTCACCCCTCCACTTT	CASSDRDRGDSPLHF
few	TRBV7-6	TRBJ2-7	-	TGTGCCAGCAGCTTAGCTGCACAGAGCTCCTACGAGCAGTACTTC	CASSLAAQSSYEQYF
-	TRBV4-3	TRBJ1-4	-	TGCGCCAGCAGCCAATTGCCAGGTCGAGATGAAAAACTGTTTTTT	CASSQLPGRDEKLFF
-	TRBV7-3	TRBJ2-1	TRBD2	TGTGCCAGCAGCCTCTTAGCGGGAAGCTACAATGAGCAGTTCTTC	CASSLLAGSYNEQFF
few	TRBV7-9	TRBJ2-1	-	TGTGCCAGCAGCTTTCTAGCGTTCCCCTTGGGTGAGCAGTTCTTC	CASSFLAFPLGEQFF
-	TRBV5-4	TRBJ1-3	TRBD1	TGTGCCAGCAGCTTGTTGGGACAGGGGGCTGGAAACACCATATATTTT	CASSLLGQGAGNTIYF
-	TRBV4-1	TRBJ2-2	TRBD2	TGCGCCAGCAGCCAACGGGTACTAGCGGGAGGGCCTAACACCGGGGAGCTGTTTTTT	CASSQRVLAGGPNTGELFF
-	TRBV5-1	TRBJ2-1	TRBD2	TGCGCCAGCAGCTCAGGGACTAGCGGGGGTTACAATGAGCAGTTCTTC	CASSSGTSGGYNEQFF
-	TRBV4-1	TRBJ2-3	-	TGCGCCAGCAGCCAGATAGCGGACCGTCCAACAGATACGCAGTATTTT	CASSQIADRPTDTQYF
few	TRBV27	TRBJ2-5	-	TGTGCCAGCAGTTTGAACTCGCTGCCCCAAGAGACCCAGTACTTC	CASSLNSLPQETQYF
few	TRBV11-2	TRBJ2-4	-	TGTGCCAGCAGCTTCGACTCCCTAGCCAAAAACATTCAGTACTTC	CASSFDSLAKNIQYF
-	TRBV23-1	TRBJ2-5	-	TGCGCCAGCAGTCAGTACTACCTCCGGGAGACCCAGTACTTC	CASSQYYLRETQYF
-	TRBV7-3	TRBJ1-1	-	TGTGCCAGCAGGATAACTGCGAACACTGAAGCTTTCTTT	CASRITANTEAFF
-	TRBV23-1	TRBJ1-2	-	TGCGCCAGCAGTCAATCCAGGGGATGCTATGGCTACACCTTC	CASSQSRGCYGYTF
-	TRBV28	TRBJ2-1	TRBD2	TGTGCCACCAGAGCGGGAGAGTCCTACAATGAGCAGTTCTTC	CATRAGESYNEQFF
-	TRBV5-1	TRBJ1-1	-	TGCGCCAGCAGGGTGGTGGCAGGGTCGACTGAAGCTTTCTTT	CASRVVAGSTEAFF
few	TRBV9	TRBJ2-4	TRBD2	TGTGCCAGCAGCGCGGGACTAGCGGGAGAGGTTACCAAAAACATTCAGTACTTC	CASSAGLAGEVTKNIQYF
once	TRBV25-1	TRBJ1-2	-	TGTGCCAGCAGTGAAACAGGGTACAGTGGCTACACCTTC	CASSETGYSGYTF
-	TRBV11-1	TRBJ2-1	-	TGTGCCAGCAGCTTATCCCTCGGGGGAATCTACAATGAGCAGTTCTTC	CASSLSLGGIYNEQFF
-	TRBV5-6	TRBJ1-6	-	TGTGCCAGCAGCCCCAGGGGTGACGCTTATAATTCACCCCTCCACTTT	CASSPRGDAYNSPLHF
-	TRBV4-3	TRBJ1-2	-	TGCGCCAGCAGCCAAGCCCCAAATCGGGGCTACACCTTC	CASSQAPNRGYTF